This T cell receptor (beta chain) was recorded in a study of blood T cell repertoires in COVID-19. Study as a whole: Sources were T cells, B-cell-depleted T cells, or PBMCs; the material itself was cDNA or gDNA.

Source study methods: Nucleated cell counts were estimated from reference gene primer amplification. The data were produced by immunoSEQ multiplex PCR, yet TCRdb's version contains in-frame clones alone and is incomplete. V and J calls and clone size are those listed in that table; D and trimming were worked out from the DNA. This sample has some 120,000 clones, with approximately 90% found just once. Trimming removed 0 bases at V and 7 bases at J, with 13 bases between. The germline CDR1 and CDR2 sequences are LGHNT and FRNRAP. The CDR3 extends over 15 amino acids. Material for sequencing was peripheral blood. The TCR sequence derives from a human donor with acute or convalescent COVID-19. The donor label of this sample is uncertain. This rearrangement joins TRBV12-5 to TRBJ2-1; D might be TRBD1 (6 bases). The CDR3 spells CASGLVKGQVNEQFF. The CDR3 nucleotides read TGTGCTAGTGGTTTGGTAAAGGGACAAGTTAATGAGCAGTTCTTC.